A single sample is the source of the 29 T cell receptor beta chains below, sequenced in a study of blood T cell repertoires in COVID-19. Clones were read by immunoSEQ multiplex PCR, and TCRdb kept only the in-frame ones, dropping some. Here the sample spans more than 300,000 clones, around 88% being singletons. Specimen: peripheral blood. The receptors here all came from a woman aged 45-59 years with acute or convalescent COVID-19.

The chain recombines TRBV28 with TRBJ2-7; TRBD2 aligns across 11 bases. Germline-derived CDR1 and CDR2 are MDHEN and SYDVKM. V lost 3 bases to trimming and J lost 6 bases; unmatched junction nucleotides: 10. CDR3 length: 16 residues. CDR3 sequence (DNA): TGTGCCAGCAGTTTGTTAGTTAGGACTAGCGGGTCCGAGCAGTACTTC. Its translation is CASSLLVRTSGSEQYF.

The chain has TRBV4-1 and TRBJ2-7; tentatively, D is TRBD1 (5 bases). The CDR3 consists of 16 residues. V was cut by 2 bases and J by 5 bases, with 19 bases left in between. Germline assignment: CDR1 MGHRA and CDR2 YSYEKL. The CDR3: CASSQQSSRQYHEQYF. CDR3 DNA: TGCGCCAGCAGCCAACAATCGAGCAGACAGTACCACGAGCAGTACTTC.

The gene calls are TRBV18 and TRBJ1-4; 9 nucleotides agree with TRBD1. Trimming removed 5 bases from V and 1 base from J; junction bases left unmatched: 8. The CDR3 sequence is 17 residues long. The germline V gene has CDR1 KGHSH and CDR2 LQKENI. CDR3 nucleotides: TGTGCCAGCTCAGCCCGGGACAGGGAACTAACTAATGAAAAACTGTTTTTT. Protein: CASSARDRELTNEKLFF.

The rearrangement joins TRBV4-1 to TRBJ1-2; 9 bases fit TRBD1. Per the germline V gene, CDR1 is MGHRA and CDR2 is YSYEKL. V gave up 2 bases and J gave up 6 bases; unmatched junction bases: 7. The CDR3 loop spans 15 amino acids. CDR3 loop: CASSQSQGAHNGYTF. DNA of the CDR3: TGCGCCAGCAGCCAATCACAGGGGGCGCATAATGGCTACACCTTC.

The rearrangement joins TRBV29-1 to TRBJ2-7; 8 nucleotides align to TRBD2. The CDR3 consists of 14 residues. Per germline, CDR1 SQVTM and CDR2 ANQGSEA. J was trimmed by 0 bases and V by 6 bases; bases with no gene match: 7. CDR3 DNA sequence: TGCAGCGTGGTCACGGGACTAGTCTCCTACGAGCAGTACTTC. Translation gives CSVVTGLVSYEQYF.

Comments on this clone: Mismatch with germline at one junction end may stem from a read error. This chain connects TRBV7-2 to TRBJ2-1; 13 bases are a match to TRBD2. CDR1 and CDR2 (germline): SGHTA, FQGNSA. The CDR3 covers 13 residues. This CDR3 is CASSSGLAGTTLF. The CDR3 bases are TGTGCCAGCAGCTCGGGACTAGCGGGGACCACGCTCTTC.

The chain combines TRBV6-2 or TRBV6-3 with TRBJ1-1; TRBD1 matches 7 bases. CDR3 size: 16 residues. V shed 0 bases, J shed 2 bases, and the junction held 6 bases outside the gene matches. Germline loops: CDR1 MNHEY, CDR2 SVGEGT. Here the CDR3 reads CASSYSGRQGNTEAFF. The CDR3 DNA is TGTGCCAGCAGTTACTCGGGAAGACAGGGAAACACTGAAGCTTTCTTT.

V usage is TRBV7-8 and J usage is TRBJ1-2, with 12 bases identical to TRBD1. CDR1 is SGHVS, CDR2 FQNEAQ, per germline. The CDR3 extends over 13 amino acids. After removal of 8 bases from V and 4 bases from J, the junction contained 2 bases not matched to a gene. DNA for the CDR3: TGTGCCAGCGGGACAGGGGGCGGCTATGGCTACACCTTC. It encodes CASGTGGGYGYTF. The whole variable domain, filled in from reference TRBV7-8 and TRBJ1-2, reads GAGVSQSPRYKVAKRGQDVALRCDPISGHVSLFWYQQALGQGPEFLTYFQNEAQLDKSGLPSDRFFAERPEGSVSTLKIQRTQQEDSAVYLCASGTGGGYGYTFGSGTRLTVV.

This chain uses TRBV19 with TRBJ1-2, with 8 bases aligning to TRBD1. There are 15 residues in the CDR3. Trimming removed 6 bases from V and 8 bases from J; junction bases left unmatched: 14. CDR1 and CDR2 (germline): LNHDA, SQIVND (reference sequence). The CDR3 sequence: CASSRDRGPGSGYTF. The CDR3 DNA sequence: TGTGCCAGTAGCCGTGACAGGGGTCCGGGAAGCGGCTACACCTTC.

A single count supports this clone. The V gene is TRBV10-3, the J gene TRBJ1-1; TRBD1 might be the D (6 bases). Trimming pared 4 bases from V and 2 bases from J, leaving 11 bases between. Germline assignment: CDR1 ENHRY and CDR2 SYGVKD. The CDR3 has 14 amino acids. The CDR3 DNA is TGTGCCATCAGTGGGCGGGGGGCAAACACTGAAGCTTTCTTT. As protein: CAISGRGANTEAFF.

V gene TRBV11-2 combines with J gene TRBJ2-3; D gene ambiguous. The V end lost 0 bases, the J end lost 9 bases, and 10 bases lay between the germline ends. This CDR3 has 13 amino acids. The germline V gene encodes CDR1 SGHAT and CDR2 FQNNGV. CDR3 DNA sequence: TGTGCCAGCAGCTTAGATCTCGCGGTGACGCAGTATTTT. It encodes CASSLDLAVTQYF.

This chain connects TRBV24-1 to TRBJ2-1; 9 bases fit TRBD2. Germline V gene lookup returns CDR1 KGHDR and CDR2 SFDVKD. The CDR3 spans 16 residues. Trimming removed 4 bases from V and 8 bases from J; junction bases left unmatched: 11. The CDR3 region has the DNA TGTGCCACCAGTGACCTGACTAGCGGAGGGGTGGATGAGCAGTTCTTC. Amino acid sequence: CATSDLTSGGVDEQFF.

With regard to this clone: The same CDR3 can be traced to other DNA sequences in this sample. The chain employs TRBV7-2 and TRBJ2-3; D is perhaps TRBD1 (6 bases). Germline V gives CDR1 SGHTA, CDR2 FQGNSA. This CDR3 is 14 amino acids long. V lost 1 base and J lost 4, with 9 bases in between. CDR3 DNA: TGTGCCAGCAGCTTAGGAGGGGGACCAGATACGCAGTATTTT. Protein: CASSLGGGPDTQYF.

The V gene is TRBV27, the J gene TRBJ2-1; TRBD1 aligns across 9 bases. Looked up from germline, CDR1 is MNHEY and CDR2 is SMNVEV (reference sequence). This CDR3 has 15 residues. J lost 5 bases, V lost 6 bases, and 8 bases had no gene match. As DNA, the CDR3 is TGTGCCAGCAGAATAGTGGGACAGGGAGACAATGAGCAGTTCTTC. This translates into CASRIVGQGDNEQFF.

V and J are TRBV4-2 and TRBJ2-1; TRBD2 matches 10 bases. The CDR3 runs 18 residues. CDR1 is LGHNA, CDR2 YNFKEQ, per germline. J lost 0 bases, V lost 0 bases, and 5 bases had no gene match. CDR3 residues: CASSQEWWTSGSYNEQFF. The CDR3 region has the DNA TGTGCCAGCAGCCAAGAGTGGTGGACTAGCGGCTCCTACAATGAGCAGTTCTTC.

This clone has only one observation. This chain links TRBV3-1 (or the pseudogene TRBV3-2) with TRBJ1-6; 7 bases align to TRBD1. The junction had 4 bases not matched to a gene; V was cut back by 5 bases and J by 15 bases. The CDR3 runs 11 residues. Per germline, CDR1 LGHDT and CDR2 YNNKEL (reference sequence). CDR3 DNA sequence: TGTGCCAGCAGCGCCCGGGACAGCCTCCACTTT. Its translation is CASSARDSLHF.

For this clone: Other nucleotide sequences in the sample specify the same CDR3. The chain uses TRBV2 and TRBJ1-2, with a tentative D call TRBD1 (5 bases). The CDR3 sequence is 12 residues long. V lost 3 bases and J lost 4, with 6 bases in between. In germline, CDR1 is SNHLY, CDR2 FYNNEI. The CDR3 nucleotides read TGTGCCAGCAGTGACGGGGGCTATGGCTACACCTTC. It codes for CASSDGGYGYTF.

The CDR3 DNA sequence: TGTGCCAGCAGTTTTGCGGTCGCGAACACCGGGGAGCTGTTTTTT. It encodes CASSFAVANTGELFF. The genes are TRBV28 and TRBJ2-2; no clear D gene. This CDR3 has 15 residues. V lost 3 bases and J 0 bases, leaving 8 bases between the germline ends. Germline CDR1 MDHEN, CDR2 SYDVKM. The variable domain in full, with the rest retrieved from reference TRBV28 and TRBJ2-2, is DVKVTQSSRYLVKRTGEKVFLECVQDMDHENMFWYRQDPGLGLRLIYFSYDVKMKEKGDIPEGYSVSREKKERFSLILESASTNQTSMYLCASSFAVANTGELFFGEGSRLTVL.

The rearrangement joins TRBV5-1 to TRBJ1-2, with a tentative D call TRBD1 (6 bases). CDR1 is SGHRS, CDR2 YFSETQ, per germline. V was clipped by 0 bases and J by 4 bases, with 16 bases between them. The CDR3 is 16 amino acids. The CDR3 nucleotides read TGCGCCAGCAGCTTGGGTTCCTGGGGGCAGGTCTATGGCTACACCTTC. This translates into CASSLGSWGQVYGYTF.

Here the CDR3 reads CASSLDSGSLYEQYF. CDR3 nucleotides: TGTGCCAGCAGCTTAGATAGCGGGAGTCTGTACGAGCAGTACTTC. This sequence joins TRBV7-9 and TRBJ2-7; 9 bases line up with TRBD2. Unmatched junction bases numbered 5, after V lost 1 base and J lost 4 bases. Germline CDR1 and CDR2: SEHNR and FQNEAQ (reference sequence). This CDR3 is built from 15 residues.

The gene calls are TRBV27 and TRBJ2-7; 12 nucleotides match TRBD1. Germline CDR1 is MNHEY and CDR2 is SMNVEV (reference sequence). The CDR3 sequence is 16 residues long. The trim removed 6 bases at V and 5 bases at J, leaving 11 bases unmatched. CDR3 region: CASSIGAGTGGNEQYF. In nucleotides, the CDR3 is TGTGCCAGCAGCATAGGGGCCGGGACAGGGGGCAACGAGCAGTACTTC.

The chain couples TRBV6-1 to TRBJ2-1, with TRBD1 matching 9 bases. The trim removed 0 bases at V and 12 bases at J, leaving 12 bases unmatched. This CDR3 has 16 amino acids. Looked up from germline, CDR1 is MNHNS and CDR2 is SASEGT. The CDR3 nucleotides are TGTGCCAGCAGTGAAGCGCCAAGACAGGGGGATATACGGCAGTTCTTC. It is translated as CASSEAPRQGDIRQFF.

The chain carries TRBV21-1 and TRBJ2-3; the table's D call TRBD2 went unverified against the DNA. TRBV21-1 is an annotated pseudogene. The CDR3 contains 15 residues. This chain's CDR3 is CASIRSGADSDTQYF. CDR3 bases: TGTGCCAGCATCAGAAGCGGAGCTGACTCAGATACGCAGTATTTT.

The CDR3 coding sequence is TGTGCCAGCAGCAAATTTACGGACAGGGGGAGCACCGGGGAGCTGTTTTTT. Translated: CASSKFTDRGSTGELFF. This chain joins TRBV21-1 and TRBJ2-2; the tabulated D call, TRBD1, remains unverified against the DNA. TRBV21-1 counts as a pseudogene. The CDR3 has 17 residues.

This clone has a count of ten or more. The chain couples TRBV5-1 to TRBJ2-5; D gene uncertain. V gave up 3 bases and J gave up 1 base, with 10 bases separating them. CDR1 and CDR2 (germline): SGHRS, YFSETQ. The CDR3 consists of 14 residues. CDR3 sequence reads: CASSYSPPQETQYF. The DNA of the CDR3 is TGCGCCAGCAGCTACTCGCCCCCCCAAGAGACCCAGTACTTC. Based on the CDR3 plus reference TRBV5-1 and TRBJ2-5, the full variable domain is KAGVTQTPRYLIKTRGQQVTLSCSPISGHRSVSWYQQTPGQGLQFLFEYFSETQRNKGNFPGRFSGRQFSNSRSEMNVSTLELGDSALYLCASSYSPPQETQYFGPGTRLLVL.

The rearrangement joins TRBV28 to TRBJ1-5; D unclear. The V and J ends lost 2 bases and 7 bases respectively, with 6 bases between them. Germline-derived CDR1 and CDR2 are MDHEN and SYDVKM. The CDR3 contains 12 residues. The CDR3: CASSLVVQPQHF. The CDR3 nucleotides are TGTGCCAGCAGTTTAGTAGTACAGCCCCAGCATTTT.

The chain links TRBV5-6 to TRBJ1-5; 10 bases match TRBD1. Unmatched junction bases numbered 8, after V lost 3 bases and J lost 5 bases. The CDR3 extends over 16 amino acids. CDR1 is SGHDT, CDR2 YYEEEE, per germline. The CDR3 DNA follows: TGTGCCAGCAGCTCCTCGACAGGGGGCGGTTATCAGCCCCAGCATTTT. Translating gives CASSSSTGGGYQPQHF.

The chain recombines TRBV2 with TRBJ1-1, with D tentatively TRBD1 (6 bases). CDR3 length equals 15 residues. Trimming took off 1 base at V and 9 bases at J, with 18 bases between the two ends. CDR1 and CDR2 from the germline V gene are SNHLY and FYNNEI. As DNA, the CDR3 is TGTGCCAGCAGTGAAGAAAGGTTGGACAGCGGGAAAGCTTTCTTT. Translated: CASSEERLDSGKAFF.

The chain employs TRBV3-1 (or the pseudogene TRBV3-2) and TRBJ2-7; a possible D gene is TRBD2 (5 bases). V was trimmed by 2 bases and J by 1 base, leaving 9 bases between them. The CDR3 is made up of 14 amino acids. Germline lookup yields CDR1 LGHDT and CDR2 YNNKEL (reference sequence). CDR3 in DNA: TGTGCCAGCAGCCAAACGGGGTTATCCTACGAGCAGTACTTC. Translated: CASSQTGLSYEQYF.